What follows are 29 T cell receptor beta chains derived from one specimen sequenced in a study of technical replicates of blood from four donors. The repertoire was sequenced with immunoSEQ multiplex PCR; TCRdb's copy has only in-frame clones and lacks some. The sample includes roughly 87,000 clones, roughly 90% of them seen just once. The sample consisted of T cells isolated from PBMCs. These receptors were obtained from a human donor in good health.

This chain links TRBV25-1 with TRBJ1-4, with 7 bases that match TRBD1. V lost 4 bases to trimming and J lost 4 bases; unmatched junction nucleotides: 3. This CDR3 contains 14 residues. The germline gives CDR1 MGHDK, CDR2 SYGVNS. The CDR3 DNA sequence: TGTGCCAGCAGTGTGGGACAGAATAATGAAAAACTGTTTTTT. This translates into CASSVGQNNEKLFF. The full variable domain, completed using reference TRBV25-1 and TRBJ1-4, is EADIYQTPRYLVIGTGKKITLECSQTMGHDKMYWYQQDPGMELHLIHYSYGVNSTEKGDLSSESTVSRIRTEHFPLTLESARPSHTSQYLCASSVGQNNEKLFFGSGTQLSVL.

The chain combines TRBV5-1 with TRBJ2-3; no clear D. CDR3 length: 13 residues. The ends were cut back, 1 base at V and 2 bases at J, with 5 bases in the middle. CDR1 is SGHRS and CDR2 is YFSETQ in the germline V gene. This CDR3 is CASSLLPTDTQYF. For the CDR3, the DNA is TGCGCCAGCAGCTTGCTTCCCACAGATACGCAGTATTTT.

The chain combines TRBV4-2 with TRBJ1-2, with D maybe TRBD1 (5 bases). The CDR3 runs to 14 residues. Germline V lookup: CDR1 LGHNA, CDR2 YNFKEQ. V dropped 2 bases and J dropped 6 bases, with 13 bases sitting between them. In DNA, the CDR3 is TGTGCCAGCAGCCAAAACGGGGACTGGGATGGCTACACCTTC. Its protein product is CASSQNGDWDGYTF.

V gene TRBV18 combines with J gene TRBJ2-1; TRBD1 might be the D (6 bases). The ends were cut back, 6 bases at V and 0 bases at J, with 15 bases in the middle. CDR3 length: 16 residues. The germline V gene encodes CDR1 KGHSH and CDR2 LQKENI. In DNA, the CDR3 is TGTGCCAGCTCCACAAGACAGGAGAGCTCCTACAATGAGCAGTTCTTC. This sequence encodes CASSTRQESSYNEQFF.

DNA for the CDR3: TGCGCCAGCAGTCCATCAGCTGGGAGGGATTACGAGCAGTACTTC. Encoded protein: CASSPSAGRDYEQYF. The chain combines TRBV23-1 with TRBJ2-7; 7 bases fit TRBD2. TRBV23-1 is classed as an ORF, of uncertain function. Trimming removed 4 bases from V and 4 bases from J; junction bases left unmatched: 10. CDR3 length equals 15 residues.

The CDR3 sequence is CASLLDTEAFF. Here the CDR3 DNA reads TGTGCCAGTCTACTAGACACTGAAGCTTTCTTT. V gene TRBV18 combines with J gene TRBJ1-1; no reliable D call. Deletions cut 9 bases from V and 3 bases from J, with 8 bases between. This CDR3 has 11 amino acids. The V gene's germline CDR1 is KGHSH and CDR2 LQKENI.

V is TRBV10-2 and J is TRBJ2-1; D possibly corresponds to TRBD2 (6 bases). CDR1 WSHSY and CDR2 SAAADI come from the germline V gene. V was shortened by 5 bases and J by 6 bases, with 11 bases between the two germline ends. The CDR3 runs to 13 residues. The CDR3 spells CASSYYSGNEQFF. CDR3 bases: TGCGCCAGCAGTTACTATAGCGGCAATGAGCAGTTCTTC.

The rearrangement joins TRBV28 to TRBJ1-5; TRBD1 is a possible D gene (5 bases). V shed 3 bases and J shed 4 bases, with 16 bases lying between them. The CDR3 sequence is 16 residues long. Germline-derived CDR1 and CDR2 are MDHEN and SYDVKM. The CDR3 sequence: CASSLSVTKGNQPQHF. In nucleotides, the CDR3 is TGTGCCAGCAGTTTGTCGGTTACGAAGGGGAATCAGCCCCAGCATTTT.

CDR3 amino acids: CASSYSPQVSYEQYF. The CDR3 DNA follows: TGTGCCAGCAGTTACTCTCCACAGGTCTCCTACGAGCAGTACTTC. The chain recombines TRBV6-5 with TRBJ2-7, with a weak D call TRBD1 (5 bases). Trimming left V 0 bases short and J 0 bases short, with 9 bases between. This CDR3 has 15 amino acids. CDR1 and CDR2 from the germline V gene are MNHEY and SVGAGI.

The V and J genes are TRBV30 and TRBJ1-5; D might be TRBD1 (5 bases). The germline V gene has CDR1 GTSNPN and CDR2 SVGIG (reference sequence). V lost 4 bases and J lost 5, with 12 bases in between. The CDR3 length is 13 residues. The DNA of the CDR3 is TGTGCCTGGAACTCAGGGAGGGATCAGCCCCAGCATTTT. Its protein is CAWNSGRDQPQHF.

The V gene is TRBV30, the J gene TRBJ1-1; D ambiguous. V was cut by 7 bases and J by 5 bases, with 14 bases left in between. CDR1 is GTSNPN and CDR2 is SVGIG in the germline V gene (reference sequence). The CDR3 spans 12 residues. The CDR3 DNA sequence: TGTGCCTCCCATGACGGGGAGACTGAAGCTTTCTTT. Protein product: CASHDGETEAFF. Filled out from reference TRBV30 and TRBJ1-1, the complete variable domain reads SQTIHQWPATLVQPVGSPLSLECTVEGTSNPNLYWYRQAAGRGLQLLFYSVGIGQISSEVPQNLSASRPQDRQFILSSKKLLLSDSGFYLCASHDGETEAFFGQGTRLTVV.

The count of this clone is one. The chain employs TRBV6-5 and TRBJ1-1, with D tentatively TRBD1 (5 bases). This CDR3 spans 14 amino acids. V was cut by 6 bases and J by 0 bases, with 11 bases left in between. The germline V gene encodes CDR1 MNHEY and CDR2 SVGAGI. CDR3 nucleotide sequence: TGTGCCAGCAGGGGGGGGGTCATGAACACTGAAGCTTTCTTT. Translating it yields CASRGGVMNTEAFF.

The chain uses TRBV4-1 and TRBJ2-2, with D perhaps TRBD2 (5 bases). Trimming left V 4 bases short and J 3 bases short, with 9 bases between. CDR3 size: 14 residues. Germline lookup yields CDR1 MGHRA and CDR2 YSYEKL. The DNA for the CDR3 is TGCGCCAGCAGCCGAGGAGCGGACACCGGGGAGCTGTTTTTT. It encodes CASSRGADTGELFF.

The chain employs TRBV29-1 and TRBJ2-7, with D perhaps TRBD2 (5 bases). Trimming stripped 7 bases from V and 0 bases from J, with 13 bases between. Germline CDR1 is SQVTM and CDR2 is ANQGSEA. The CDR3 has 13 residues. CDR3 in DNA: TGCAGCGGCTCGACGGGGAGCTCCTACGAGCAGTACTTC. Its translation: CSGSTGSSYEQYF.

This clone appeared once. The chain carries TRBV19 and TRBJ2-7; TRBD2 is a possible D gene (5 bases). Germline lookup yields CDR1 LNHDA and CDR2 SQIVND (reference sequence). The germline V and J ends were trimmed by 3 bases and 2 bases, with 11 bases remaining between them. The CDR3 extends over 14 amino acids. In DNA form, the CDR3 reads TGTGCCAGTAGTATTGGATCAGCGGCCTACGAGCAGTACTTC. This encodes CASSIGSAAYEQYF.

This clone was seen a single time. This chain joins TRBV19 and TRBJ2-7; D may be TRBD1 (6 bases). Germline V gives CDR1 LNHDA, CDR2 SQIVND (reference sequence). This CDR3 contains 14 residues. V gave up 6 bases and J gave up 6 bases, with 18 bases separating them. CDR3 sequence: CASSPPGAVFEQYF. CDR3 DNA sequence: TGTGCCAGTAGCCCCCCAGGGGCGGTTTTCGAGCAGTACTTC.

This clone has just a few counts. The chain carries TRBV19 and TRBJ1-1, with D unclear. The CDR3 covers 14 residues. Germline-derived CDR1 and CDR2 are LNHDA and SQIVND (reference sequence). V was trimmed by 0 bases and J by 3 bases, leaving 8 bases between them. CDR3 protein: CASSIDSRDTEAFF. The DNA of the CDR3 is TGTGCCAGTAGTATAGATTCGAGGGACACTGAAGCTTTCTTT.

This clone was observed once. The gene calls are TRBV7-2 and TRBJ1-4; D may be TRBD1 (5 bases). Germline CDR1 and CDR2: SGHTA and FQGNSA. V was cut by 1 base and J by 8 bases, with 11 bases left in between. The CDR3 spans 14 residues. The CDR3 region has the DNA TGTGCCAGCAGCTTAGAAGCAGGGAAGGAAAAACTGTTTTTT. Encoded protein: CASSLEAGKEKLFF.

The chain uses TRBV7-3 and TRBJ2-7; tentative D call: TRBD2 (5 bases). The CDR3 consists of 13 residues. With 5 bases removed from V and 6 bases from J, the gap between germline ends came to 14 bases. Germline V gene data show CDR1 as SGHTA and CDR2 as FQGTGA. DNA of the CDR3: TGTGCCAGCAGCGCTCGGGGAAGTAGCGAGCAGTACTTC. Encoded protein: CASSARGSSEQYF.

The chain couples TRBV5-1 to TRBJ1-1; 8 positions agree with TRBD1. The CDR3 has 18 residues. CDR1 and CDR2 from the germline V gene are SGHRS and YFSETQ. The ends lost 7 bases at V and 7 bases at J; junction bases unmatched: 24. CDR3 region: CASRKDRGLDYMNSEAFF. DNA of the CDR3: TGCGCCAGCCGCAAAGACAGGGGACTCGACTATATGAATAGTGAAGCTTTCTTT.

The chain joins TRBV19 to TRBJ1-1; the D is unclear. The CDR3 is 12 residues long. Germline CDR1 LNHDA, CDR2 SQIVND (reference sequence). V dropped 4 bases and J dropped 4 bases, with 7 bases sitting between them. The CDR3 nucleotides read TGTGCCAGTAGTACCAGAACCACTGAAGCTTTCTTT. Its protein is CASSTRTTEAFF.

The CDR3 protein is CASSMGRNSGNTIYF. CDR3 bases: TGTGCCAGCAGCATGGGCAGAAACTCTGGAAACACCATATATTTT. The chain joins TRBV2 to TRBJ1-3; D gene unclear. Per the germline V gene, CDR1 is SNHLY and CDR2 is FYNNEI. Trimming left V 6 bases short and J 0 bases short, with 12 bases between. This CDR3 region has 15 residues. The whole variable domain, filled in from reference TRBV2 and TRBJ1-3, reads EPEVTQTPSHQVTQMGQEVILRCVPISNHLYFYWYRQILGQKVEFLVSFYNNEISEKSEIFDDQFSVERPDGSNFTLKIRSTKLEDSAMYFCASSMGRNSGNTIYFGEGSWLTVV.

This clone was detected only a few times. The chain recombines TRBV7-3 with TRBJ1-2, with D perhaps TRBD1 (6 bases). Trimming left V 0 bases short and J 8 bases short, with 13 bases between. The germline V gene encodes CDR1 SGHTA and CDR2 FQGTGA. The CDR3 contains 14 residues. CDR3 coding DNA: TGTGCCAGCAGCTTAACGTTGGACAGCCGGGGCTACACCTTC. This translates into CASSLTLDSRGYTF.

The J gene is TRBJ2-3, the V gene TRBV15, with 9 bases aligning to TRBD2. CDR3 length equals 16 residues. Germline loops: CDR1 LNHNV, CDR2 YYDKDF (reference sequence). After removal of 6 bases from V and 0 bases from J, the junction contained 7 bases not matched to a gene. DNA of the CDR3: TGTGCCACCAGACGAGCGGGAGGCTCTAGCACAGATACGCAGTATTTT. Amino acids: CATRRAGGSSTDTQYF.

The chain combines TRBV11-2 with TRBJ1-1; D uncertain. V was cut by 5 bases and J by 1 base, with 14 bases left in between. The CDR3 covers 15 residues. The germline gives CDR1 SGHAT, CDR2 FQNNGV. The CDR3 nucleotides are TGTGCCAGCAGCATAGGGTCGGGGTGGAACACTGAAGCTTTCTTT. Translated, it gives CASSIGSGWNTEAFF.

The chain recombines TRBV28 with TRBJ1-4, with a weak D call TRBD1 (6 bases). Trimming removed 7 bases at V and 2 bases at J, with 11 bases between. This CDR3 has 14 amino acids. Germline V lookup: CDR1 MDHEN, CDR2 SYDVKM. The CDR3 region has the DNA TGTGCCAGCATAATGGACAGCACTAATGAAAAACTGTTTTTT. As protein: CASIMDSTNEKLFF.

The CDR3 region has the DNA TGCGCCAGCAGCGGACAGGGTGTTGGGAACACTGAAGCTTTCTTT. Translating it yields CASSGQGVGNTEAFF. This chain links TRBV5-1 with TRBJ1-1; TRBD1 agrees at 8 bases. The CDR3 spans 15 residues. With 4 bases clipped from V and 1 base from J, the junction kept 6 bases outside the gene matches. Per germline, CDR1 SGHRS and CDR2 YFSETQ. The full variable domain, with the rest looked up from reference TRBV5-1 and TRBJ1-1, is KAGVTQTPRYLIKTRGQQVTLSCSPISGHRSVSWYQQTPGQGLQFLFEYFSETQRNKGNFPGRFSGRQFSNSRSEMNVSTLELGDSALYLCASSGQGVGNTEAFFGQGTRLTVV.

The J gene is TRBJ2-7, the V gene TRBV28; perhaps TRBD1 as D (5 bases). CDR1 MDHEN and CDR2 SYDVKM come from the germline V gene. Trimming cost V 6 bases and J 5 bases, with 14 bases left between them. The CDR3 runs 13 residues. The CDR3 spells CASRFHSGNEQYF. Written as DNA, the CDR3 is TGTGCCAGCAGGTTTCACTCAGGGAACGAGCAGTACTTC.

CDR3 amino acids: CASSVTRRDPSRETQYF. In DNA form, the CDR3 reads TGTGCCAGCAGCGTGACTCGGCGGGATCCTTCAAGAGAGACCCAGTACTTC. The chain links TRBV9 to TRBJ2-5; tentative D call: TRBD2 (6 bases). The germline CDR1 and CDR2 sequences are SGDLS and YYNGEE. V was cut by 2 bases and J by 4 bases, with 21 bases left in between. This CDR3 is built from 17 residues.